The clone carrying this T cell receptor beta chain showed up just a few times. What it binds is unknown. The data derive from a study of vaccination effects on CD4 cells after COVID-19. Assay used: immunoSEQ multiplex PCR; TCRdb lists only in-frame clones, some missing. The sample carries around 50,000 clones, 65% to 75% recorded once. Isolation of CD4+ T cells took place after less than 12 days of culture. A positive SARS-CoV-2 PCR test fell between March and December 2020. Two-dose BNT162b2 or mRNA-1273 vaccination was given to participants. IL-2 medium was substituted for half the medium on days 3 and 7. This CDR3 region has 17 residues. Germline lookup yields CDR1 MGHRA and CDR2 YSYEKL. The V gene lost 6 bases and the J gene lost 3 bases, with 21 bases spanning the gap.

Specimen: CD4+ T cells from PBMCs cultured without peptide, collected after COVID-19 vaccination. This receptor was taken from a human donor who had a prior SARS-CoV-2 infection. This rearrangement joins TRBV4-1 to TRBJ2-1, with D possibly TRBD2 on 5 matching bases. The CDR3 protein is CASSRLNRVLVYNEQFF. CDR3 nucleotide sequence: TGCGCCAGCAGTCGACTAAATAGGGTTTTGGTCTACAATGAGCAGTTCTTC.